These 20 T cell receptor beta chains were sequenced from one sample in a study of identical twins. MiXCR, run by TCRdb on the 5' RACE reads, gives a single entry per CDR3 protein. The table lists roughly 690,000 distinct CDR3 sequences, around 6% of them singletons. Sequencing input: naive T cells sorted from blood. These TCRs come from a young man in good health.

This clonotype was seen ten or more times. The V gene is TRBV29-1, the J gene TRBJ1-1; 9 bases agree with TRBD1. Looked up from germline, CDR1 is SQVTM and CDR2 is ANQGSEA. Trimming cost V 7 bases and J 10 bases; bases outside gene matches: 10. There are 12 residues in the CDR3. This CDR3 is CSAHHRGLRAFF. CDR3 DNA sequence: TGCAGCGCCCACCACAGGGGGCTAAGAGCTTTCTTT.

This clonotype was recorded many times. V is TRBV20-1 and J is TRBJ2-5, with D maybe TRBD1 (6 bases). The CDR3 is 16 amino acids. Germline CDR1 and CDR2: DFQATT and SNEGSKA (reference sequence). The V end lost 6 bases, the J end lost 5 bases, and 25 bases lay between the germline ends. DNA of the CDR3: TGCAGTGCCATCCCGCTGGTGGGGGCGTGGGAGGAGACCCAGTACTTC. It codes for CSAIPLVGAWEETQYF.

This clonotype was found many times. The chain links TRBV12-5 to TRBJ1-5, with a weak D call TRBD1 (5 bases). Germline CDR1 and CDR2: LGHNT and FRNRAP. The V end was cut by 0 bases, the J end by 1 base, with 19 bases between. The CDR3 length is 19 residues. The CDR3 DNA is TGTGCTAGTGGTTTGGTTCTCCCACTCAACAGGTGGAGCAATCAGCCCCAGCATTTT. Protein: CASGLVLPLNRWSNQPQHF.

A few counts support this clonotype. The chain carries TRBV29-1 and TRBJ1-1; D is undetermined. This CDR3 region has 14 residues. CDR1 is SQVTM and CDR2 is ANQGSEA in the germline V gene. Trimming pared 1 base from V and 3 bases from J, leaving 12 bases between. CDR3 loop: CSVEARLLHTEAFF. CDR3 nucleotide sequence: TGCAGCGTTGAAGCCAGGCTGCTTCACACTGAAGCTTTCTTT.

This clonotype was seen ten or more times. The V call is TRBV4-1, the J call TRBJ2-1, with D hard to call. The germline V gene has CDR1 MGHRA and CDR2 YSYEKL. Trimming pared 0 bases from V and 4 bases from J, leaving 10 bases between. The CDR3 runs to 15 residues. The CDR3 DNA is TGCGCCAGCAGCCAAGATCTGGGCAAATACAATGAGCAGTTCTTC. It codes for CASSQDLGKYNEQFF.

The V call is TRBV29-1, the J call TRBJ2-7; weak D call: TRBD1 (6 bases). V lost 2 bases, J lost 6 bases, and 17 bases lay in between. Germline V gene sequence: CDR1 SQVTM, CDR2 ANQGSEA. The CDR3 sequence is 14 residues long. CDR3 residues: CSVELLAGVGEQYF. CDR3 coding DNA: TGCAGCGTTGAACTATTGGCAGGGGTCGGCGAGCAGTACTTC.

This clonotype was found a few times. CDR3 region: CAIKPGEGGNEQFF. CDR3 DNA sequence: TGTGCCATCAAACCGGGGGAAGGGGGCAATGAGCAGTTCTTC. The V gene is TRBV10-3, the J gene TRBJ2-1; TRBD1 or TRBD2 may be the D gene (6 bases each). Deletions cut 7 bases from V and 6 bases from J, with 16 bases between. Germline loops: CDR1 ENHRY, CDR2 SYGVKD. The CDR3 consists of 14 residues.

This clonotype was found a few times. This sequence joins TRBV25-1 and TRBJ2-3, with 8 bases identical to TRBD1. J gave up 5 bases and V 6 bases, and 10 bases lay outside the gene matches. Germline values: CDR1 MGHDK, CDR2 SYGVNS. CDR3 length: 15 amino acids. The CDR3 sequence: CASSRGAGGRDTQYF. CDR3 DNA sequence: TGTGCCAGCAGCCGGGGAGCAGGGGGCAGAGATACGCAGTATTTT.

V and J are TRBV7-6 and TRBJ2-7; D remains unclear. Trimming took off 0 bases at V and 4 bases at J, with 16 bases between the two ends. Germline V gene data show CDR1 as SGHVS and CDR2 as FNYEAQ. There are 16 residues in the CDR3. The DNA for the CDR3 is TGTGCCAGCAGCTTAGCCCAACAGCCTGGAGTTTACGAGCAGTACTTC. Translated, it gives CASSLAQQPGVYEQYF.

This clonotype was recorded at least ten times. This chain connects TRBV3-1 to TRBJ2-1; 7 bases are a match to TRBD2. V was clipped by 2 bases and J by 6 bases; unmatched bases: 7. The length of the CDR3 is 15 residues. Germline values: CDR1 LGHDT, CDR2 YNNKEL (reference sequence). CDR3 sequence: CASSQIDGRANEQFF. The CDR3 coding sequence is TGTGCCAGCAGCCAAATAGATGGGAGGGCCAATGAGCAGTTCTTC.

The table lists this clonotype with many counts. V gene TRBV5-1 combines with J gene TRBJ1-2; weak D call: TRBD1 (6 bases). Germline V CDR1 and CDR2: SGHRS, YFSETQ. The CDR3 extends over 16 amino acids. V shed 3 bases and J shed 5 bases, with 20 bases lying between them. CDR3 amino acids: CASSYGGFGGRYGYTF. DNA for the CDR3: TGCGCCAGCAGCTACGGTGGATTTGGGGGGCGATATGGCTACACCTTC.

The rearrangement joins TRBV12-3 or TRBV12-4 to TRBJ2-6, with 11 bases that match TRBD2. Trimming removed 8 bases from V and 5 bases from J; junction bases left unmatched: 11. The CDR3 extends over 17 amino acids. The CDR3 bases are TGTGCCAGCTCTACTAGCGGGAGAGTTATAAGGGCCAACGTCCTGACTTTC. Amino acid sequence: CASSTSGRVIRANVLTF.

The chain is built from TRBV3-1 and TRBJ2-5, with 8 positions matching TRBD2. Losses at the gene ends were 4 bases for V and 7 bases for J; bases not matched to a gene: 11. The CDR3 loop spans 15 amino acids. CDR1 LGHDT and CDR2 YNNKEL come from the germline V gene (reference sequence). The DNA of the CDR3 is TGTGCCAGCAGCCTCCAGCGGGAGCCCCGGGGGACCCAGTACTTC. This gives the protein CASSLQREPRGTQYF.

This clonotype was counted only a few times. CDR3 in amino acids: CASSFSEDARYEQYF. The DNA of the CDR3 is TGTGCCAGCAGCTTTTCCGAGGACGCTCGGTACGAGCAGTACTTC. The chain carries TRBV7-9 and TRBJ2-7, with D unclear. CDR1 and CDR2 (germline): SEHNR, FQNEAQ (reference sequence). The V end lost 3 bases, the J end lost 4 bases, and 16 bases lay between the germline ends. The CDR3 has 15 residues.

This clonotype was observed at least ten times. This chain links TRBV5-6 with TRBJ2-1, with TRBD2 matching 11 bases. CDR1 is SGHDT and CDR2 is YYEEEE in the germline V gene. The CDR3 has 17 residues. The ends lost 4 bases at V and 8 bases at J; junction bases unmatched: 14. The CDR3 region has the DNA TGTGCCAGCAGCCCGAAACTGACTAGCGGGAAGCGGGATGAGCAGTTCTTC. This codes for CASSPKLTSGKRDEQFF.

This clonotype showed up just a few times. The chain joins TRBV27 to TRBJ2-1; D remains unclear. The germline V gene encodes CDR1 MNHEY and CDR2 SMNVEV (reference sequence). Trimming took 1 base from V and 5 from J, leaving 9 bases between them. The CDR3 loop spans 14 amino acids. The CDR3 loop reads CASSLLSANNEQFF. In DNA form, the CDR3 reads TGTGCCAGCAGTTTATTGTCAGCGAACAATGAGCAGTTCTTC.

CDR3 DNA sequence: TGTGCCAGCAGCTTAGCCGGGGCGGGATCTGCCACAGATACGCAGTATTTT. This codes for CASSLAGAGSATDTQYF. The chain is built from TRBV7-7 and TRBJ2-3; D perhaps matches TRBD2 (6 bases). V shed 0 bases and J shed 2 bases, with 15 bases lying between them. The CDR3 runs to 17 residues. The V gene's germline CDR1 is SSHAT and CDR2 FNYEAQ (reference sequence). Based on the CDR3 plus reference TRBV7-7 and TRBJ2-3, the full variable domain is GAGVSQSPRYKVTKRGQDVTLRCDPISSHATLYWYQQALGQGPEFLTYFNYEAQPDKSGLPSDRFSAERPEGSISTLTIQRTEQRDSAMYRCASSLAGAGSATDTQYFGPGTRLTVL.

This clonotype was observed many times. CDR3 amino acids: CSARRLAGERGYQETQYF. The CDR3 nucleotides are TGCAGTGCTAGGAGACTAGCGGGAGAGCGGGGGTACCAAGAGACCCAGTACTTC. The chain uses TRBV20-1 and TRBJ2-5, with 12 bases that match TRBD2. J was trimmed by 0 bases and V by 3 bases; bases with no gene match: 11. The germline gives CDR1 DFQATT, CDR2 SNEGSKA (reference sequence). The CDR3 is made up of 18 amino acids.

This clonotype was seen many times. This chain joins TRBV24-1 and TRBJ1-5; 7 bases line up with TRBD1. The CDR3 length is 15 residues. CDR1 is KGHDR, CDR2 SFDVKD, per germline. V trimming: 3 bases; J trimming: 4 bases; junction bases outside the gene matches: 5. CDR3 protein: CATSDPGQTNQPQHF. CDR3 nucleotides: TGTGCCACCAGTGATCCGGGACAGACAAATCAGCCCCAGCATTTT.

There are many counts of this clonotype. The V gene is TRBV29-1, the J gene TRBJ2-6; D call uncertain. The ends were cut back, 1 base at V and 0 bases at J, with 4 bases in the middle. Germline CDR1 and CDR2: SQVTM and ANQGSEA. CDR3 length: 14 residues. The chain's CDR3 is CSVEVGSGANVLTF. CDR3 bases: TGCAGCGTTGAAGTGGGCTCTGGGGCCAACGTCCTGACTTTC.